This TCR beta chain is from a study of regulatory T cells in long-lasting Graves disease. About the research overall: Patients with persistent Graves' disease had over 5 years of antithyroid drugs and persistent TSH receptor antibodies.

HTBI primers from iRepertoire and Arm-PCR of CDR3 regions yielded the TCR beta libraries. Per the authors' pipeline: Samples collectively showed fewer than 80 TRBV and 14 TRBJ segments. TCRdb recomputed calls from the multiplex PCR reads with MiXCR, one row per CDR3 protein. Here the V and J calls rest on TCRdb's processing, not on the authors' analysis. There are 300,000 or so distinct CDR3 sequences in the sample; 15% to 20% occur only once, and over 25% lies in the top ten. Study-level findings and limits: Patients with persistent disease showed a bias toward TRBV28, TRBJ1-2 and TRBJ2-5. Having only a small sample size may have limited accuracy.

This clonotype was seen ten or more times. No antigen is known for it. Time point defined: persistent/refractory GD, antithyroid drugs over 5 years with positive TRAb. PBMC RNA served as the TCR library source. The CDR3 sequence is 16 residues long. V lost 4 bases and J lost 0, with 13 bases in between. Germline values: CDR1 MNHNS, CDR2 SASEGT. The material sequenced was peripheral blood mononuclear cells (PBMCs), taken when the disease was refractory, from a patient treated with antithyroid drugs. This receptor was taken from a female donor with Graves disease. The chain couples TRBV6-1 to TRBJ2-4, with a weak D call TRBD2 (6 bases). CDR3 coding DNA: TGTGCCAGCAGTGCGCGGGACTCCCGAGCCAAAAACATTCAGTACTTC. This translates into CASSARDSRAKNIQYF.